This T cell receptor (beta chain) was recovered during a study of T cells after yellow fever vaccination. The study, taken as a whole, reports: The CD4 and CD8 compartments had a small share of their clonotypes in common.

The CDR3 runs 16 residues. The germline V gene encodes CDR1 SGHTA and CDR2 FQGTGA. Trimming left V 8 bases short and J 0 bases short, with 14 bases between. It was through 5'RACE template switching that TCR cDNA was made, with a universal primer site and UMIs added. TCRdb used MiXCR to reprocess the 5' RACE reads, holding one entry per CDR3 protein. The profile covers just under 600,000 distinct CDR3 sequences, with approximately 12% appearing a single time and roughly an eighth taken by the ten largest. This clonotype was counted between two and nine times. What it binds is unknown. Sequencing used PBMCs, obtained on the day of the yellow fever booster vaccination. This chain links TRBV7-3 with TRBJ2-6; tentative D call: TRBD1 (6 bases). The clonotype was recovered from a young man who received the YFV17D yellow fever vaccine. The CDR3 DNA sequence: TGTGCCAGCGCCTCCGGGACAAGCTCTGGGGCCAACGTCCTGACTTTC. Amino acids: CASASGTSSGANVLTF.